This T cell receptor beta chain stems from a study of identical twins. Points on this clonotype: The germline gene is not matched at one end of the junction; a read error may be the cause.

In germline, CDR1 is LGHDT, CDR2 YNNKEL (reference sequence). This CDR3 has 15 residues. MiXCR, run by TCRdb on the 5' RACE reads, gives a single entry per CDR3 protein. Of 1.5 million to 2 million distinct CDR3 sequences detected, roughly 35% appear once; the ten largest clones hold approximately 0.29%. The TCR comes from a newborn girl in good health. V gene TRBV3-1 combines with J gene TRBJ1-6; no firm D call. The sequencing input was cord blood. CDR3 sequence reads: CASSQEDGDNSPPHF. In DNA, the CDR3 is TGTGCCAGCAGCCAAGAGGATGGGGATAATTCACCCCCCCACTTT. Drawing the rest from reference TRBV3-1 and TRBJ1-6, the complete variable domain is DTAVSQTPKYLVTQMGNDKSIKCEQNLGHDTMYWYKQDSKKFLKIMFSYNNKELIINETVPNRFSPKSPDKAHLNLHINSLELGDSAVYFCASSQEDGDNSPPHFGNGTRLTVT.